Here is one TCR beta chain with its context. Its antigen is still unknown. Original methodology: Junction-only immunoSEQ sequences carried no quality scores, so filtering differed. Only in-frame clones appear in the TCRdb table, and some are missing; sequencing was by immunoSEQ multiplex PCR. V, J and clone size were drawn from that table, and D and trimming were deduced from the DNA. The sample lists hundreds of thousands of clones; approximately 79% were seen once. The data belong to a study of shared clonotypes between healthy human individuals. Notes on the study in general: Naive CD4 clonotypes overlapped across a handful of donors at approximately 5.3%. Clonotype sharing across donors was expected to vary with sequencing depth.

Per germline, CDR1 MGHDK and CDR2 SYGVNS. The V gene end was trimmed by 2 bases and the J gene end by 6 bases; junction bases not matched to a gene: 13. This CDR3 is 17 amino acids long. The sequencing sample was made of memory CD4+ T cells sorted from blood. Stated subset: CD45RA-negative fraction. The receptor was isolated from a woman aged 25 to 39 in good health. The J gene is TRBJ1-1, the V gene TRBV25-1; 9 nucleotides line up with TRBD1. The CDR3 sequence: CASSERVSGTGMSEAFF. The CDR3, as DNA: TGTGCCAGCAGTGAAAGGGTTTCCGGGACAGGGATGTCTGAAGCTTTCTTT.